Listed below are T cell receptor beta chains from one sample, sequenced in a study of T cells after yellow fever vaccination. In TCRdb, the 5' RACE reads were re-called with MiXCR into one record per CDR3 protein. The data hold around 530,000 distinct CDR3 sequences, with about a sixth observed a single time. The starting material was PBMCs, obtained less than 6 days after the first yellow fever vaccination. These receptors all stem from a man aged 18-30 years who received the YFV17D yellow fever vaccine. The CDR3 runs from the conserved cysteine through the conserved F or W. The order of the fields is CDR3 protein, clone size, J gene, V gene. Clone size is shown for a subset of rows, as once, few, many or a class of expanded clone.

CDR3: CASSSETSGGYNEQFF
size: few
J: TRBJ2-1
V: TRBV5-4

CDR3: CASSVRAGGRNGELFF
size: few
J: TRBJ2-2
V: TRBV7-3

CDR3: CASSPDRQYRYNEQFF
size: .
J: TRBJ2-1
V: TRBV2

CDR3: CASGTGGASYNEQFF
size: few
J: TRBJ2-1
V: TRBV6-1

CDR3: CASSGYQETQYF
size: few
J: TRBJ2-5
V: TRBV7-2

CDR3: CSARDEESGGADTQYF
size: few
J: TRBJ2-3
V: TRBV20-1

CDR3: CASSQADGNQPQHF
size: .
J: TRBJ1-5
V: TRBV4-3

CDR3: CASSRDAGSGELFF
size: .
J: TRBJ2-2
V: TRBV2

CDR3: CSARDVATNEKLFF
size: few
J: TRBJ1-4
V: TRBV20-1

CDR3: CSARDGRQGATGELFF
size: few
J: TRBJ2-2
V: TRBV20-1

CDR3: CASSPVPGQGHSGNTIYF
size: few
J: TRBJ1-3
V: TRBV7-6

CDR3: CSARLGYQETQYF
size: .
J: TRBJ2-5
V: TRBV20-1

CDR3: CASSSLAGASPTQYF
size: few
J: TRBJ2-3
V: TRBV7-2

CDR3: CASSLGGGQRFNRGYEQYF
size: .
J: TRBJ2-7
V: TRBV7-6

CDR3: CASSFGQGSTDTQYF
size: .
J: TRBJ2-3
V: TRBV19

CDR3: CASSSQPDTQYF
size: .
J: TRBJ2-3
V: TRBV6-2/TRBV6-3

CDR3: CSAREIGPIETQYF
size: .
J: TRBJ2-5
V: TRBV20-1

CDR3: CASSLSQADTQYF
size: few
J: TRBJ2-3
V: TRBV7-3

CDR3: CASSLEGVTEAFF
size: many
J: TRBJ1-1
V: TRBV5-4

CDR3: CASSLKEAGGRTSTDTQYF
size: .
J: TRBJ2-3
V: TRBV11-2

CDR3: CASSVLAGHNEQFF
size: few
J: TRBJ2-1
V: TRBV7-2

CDR3: CASSVMGTATEAFF
size: many
J: TRBJ1-1
V: TRBV5-1

CDR3: CASSRDGLGSPLHF
size: few
J: TRBJ1-6
V: TRBV7-3

CDR3: CSALQANYGYTF
size: once
J: TRBJ1-2
V: TRBV29-1

CDR3: CASSLNSLAQGPQYF
size: .
J: TRBJ2-3
V: TRBV3-1

CDR3: CSVWTSGVQETQYF
size: .
J: TRBJ2-5
V: TRBV29-1

CDR3: CASSAGQGSQETQYF
size: .
J: TRBJ2-5
V: TRBV5-1

CDR3: CASSFSGGNTDTQYF
size: few
J: TRBJ2-3
V: TRBV7-3

CDR3: CASSWTGPNYGYTF
size: many
J: TRBJ1-2
V: TRBV5-1

CDR3: CASSSRQNGVTDTQYF
size: .
J: TRBJ2-3
V: TRBV6-2/TRBV6-3